The rows below give T cell receptor beta chains drawn from one sample of a study of regulatory T cells. Profiling relied on immunoSEQ multiplex PCR, and the TCRdb table lists in-frame clones only, not all of them. The table has some 20,000 clones, about 88% seen once. The material sequenced was conventional CD4+ T cells sorted from blood. The receptors derive from a child aged 5-17 years with CD3G deficiency. Each CDR3 is given with its conserved first and last residue. The order of the fields is V gene, D gene, J gene, clone size, CDR3 DNA, CDR3 protein. A D gene is named only where the DNA matches it firmly. Clone sizes are given selectively: once, few, many, or a class where the clone is expanded.

V: TRBV11-2
D: TRBD1
J: TRBJ1-1
size: NA
DNA: TGTGCCAGCAGCGGGACCCGGGACAGGGGTACAGCTTTCTTT
CDR3: CASSGTRDRGTAFF

V: TRBV7-7
D: NA
J: TRBJ2-7
size: NA
DNA: TGTGCCAGCAGCTTAAGACAGGAGGACTACGAGCAGTACTTC
CDR3: CASSLRQEDYEQYF

V: TRBV28
D: TRBD2
J: TRBJ2-4
size: NA
DNA: TGTGCCAGTTCCATTAGCGGGGGCCTCAAAAACATTCAGTACTTC
CDR3: CASSISGGLKNIQYF

V: TRBV7-8
D: TRBD1
J: TRBJ2-2
size: NA
DNA: TGTGCCAGCAGCCCACGGAGGGACAGGGGCACCGGGGAGCTGTTTTTT
CDR3: CASSPRRDRGTGELFF

V: TRBV6-1
D: TRBD1
J: TRBJ1-4
size: NA
DNA: TGTGCCAGCAGACCTGGACAGGCTTATAATGAAAAACTGTTTTTT
CDR3: CASRPGQAYNEKLFF

V: TRBV19
D: TRBD1
J: TRBJ2-7
size: NA
DNA: TGTGCCAGTAGTCCTGACCCCTGGACAGGCTTAGGCGAGCAGTACTTC
CDR3: CASSPDPWTGLGEQYF

V: TRBV10-2
D: NA
J: TRBJ2-4
size: NA
DNA: TGCGCCAGCAGTGAAGGGGGGACCAAAAACATTCAGTACTTC
CDR3: CASSEGGTKNIQYF

V: TRBV19
D: TRBD2
J: TRBJ2-1
size: NA
DNA: TGTGCCAGTGGATCCGGGACTAGCAGTTTTTCTGAGCAGTTCTTC
CDR3: CASGSGTSSFSEQFF

V: TRBV6-6
D: TRBD1
J: TRBJ2-3
size: NA
DNA: TGTGCCAGCAGTCTCGGACAGGTTCCAGATACGCAGTATTTT
CDR3: CASSLGQVPDTQYF

V: TRBV7-8
D: NA
J: TRBJ2-3
size: NA
DNA: TGTGCCAGCAGCTTAGGTCTGGGCAGCACAGATACGCAGTATTTT
CDR3: CASSLGLGSTDTQYF

V: TRBV5-1
D: NA
J: TRBJ1-1
size: NA
DNA: TGCGCCAGCAGCTTGGAATACAACACTGAAGCTTTCTTT
CDR3: CASSLEYNTEAFF

V: TRBV28
D: TRBD1
J: TRBJ1-2
size: NA
DNA: TGTGCCAGCATGACACAGGGGGACCGGGTTGGGTACACCTTC
CDR3: CASMTQGDRVGYTF

V: TRBV4-1
D: TRBD2
J: TRBJ2-7
size: once
DNA: TGCGCCAGCAGCCAGGGACTAGCGGCCTTGGGCGAGCAGTACTTC
CDR3: CASSQGLAALGEQYF

V: TRBV30
D: NA
J: TRBJ1-1
size: NA
DNA: TGTGCCTGGAACCCTTCTGGACCGAACACTGAAGCTTTCTTT
CDR3: CAWNPSGPNTEAFF

V: TRBV18
D: NA
J: TRBJ2-5
size: NA
DNA: TGTGCCAGCTCTACCAATCAGGGGCACCAAGAGACCCAGTACTTC
CDR3: CASSTNQGHQETQYF

V: TRBV7-8
D: TRBD2
J: TRBJ2-3
size: NA
DNA: TGTGCCAGCAGCTTAGCGGGTGCGGGAGGGGTAGATACGCAGTATTTT
CDR3: CASSLAGAGGVDTQYF

V: TRBV6-1
D: NA
J: TRBJ2-7
size: NA
DNA: TGTGCCAGCAGTGAATTCCTGGGGATCGAGCAGTACTTC
CDR3: CASSEFLGIEQYF

V: TRBV21-1
D: NA
J: TRBJ2-7
size: NA
DNA: TGTGCCAGGAACGCTAGCGCAAAGTTCTCCTACGAGCAGTACTTC
CDR3: CARNASAKFSYEQYF

V: TRBV10-2
D: TRBD1
J: TRBJ2-2
size: NA
DNA: TGCGCCAGCCGACAGGGAGCAGGAACCGGGGAGCTGTTTTTT
CDR3: CASRQGAGTGELFF

V: TRBV5-1
D: NA
J: TRBJ1-4
size: NA
DNA: TGCGCCAGCAGCTCACGACTGAATGAAAAACTGTTTTTT
CDR3: CASSSRLNEKLFF

V: TRBV5-1
D: TRBD1
J: TRBJ2-7
size: few
DNA: TGCGCCAGCAGCTTGGCCGGGACAGGGGGCGGCGAGCAGTACTTC
CDR3: CASSLAGTGGGEQYF

V: TRBV18
D: NA
J: TRBJ2-1
size: NA
DNA: TGTGCCAGCTCACCTGGGGGGGCGGTGCGCAATGAGCAGTTCTTC
CDR3: CASSPGGAVRNEQFF

V: TRBV19
D: NA
J: TRBJ1-4
size: NA
DNA: TGTGCCAGTAGTACGGGGACGGCCGCCGGGGAAAAACTGTTTTTT
CDR3: CASSTGTAAGEKLFF

V: TRBV7-9
D: NA
J: TRBJ2-7
size: NA
DNA: TGTGCCAGCAGCTCGGGACCTAATACGGCCCAGTACTTC
CDR3: CASSSGPNTAQYF

V: TRBV6-1
D: NA
J: TRBJ2-7
size: NA
DNA: TGTGCCAGCAGTGAGGAGGCTTTCAAATTCTACGAGCAGTACTTC
CDR3: CASSEEAFKFYEQYF

V: TRBV7-2
D: NA
J: TRBJ2-1
size: NA
DNA: TGTGCCAGCAGCTTAGTTGCGGGAATTGGGGGTGAGCAGTTCTTC
CDR3: CASSLVAGIGGEQFF

V: TRBV5-1
D: TRBD1
J: TRBJ2-2
size: NA
DNA: TGCGCCAGCAGCTTGAGGGACAGCAACACCGGGGAGCTGTTTTTT
CDR3: CASSLRDSNTGELFF

V: TRBV6-1
D: NA
J: TRBJ2-3
size: NA
DNA: TGTGCCAGCAGTCTCGTGTACGGAGATACGCAGTATTTT
CDR3: CASSLVYGDTQYF

V: TRBV7-8
D: TRBD1
J: TRBJ2-7
size: NA
DNA: TGTGCCAGCAGCTTAACGACAGGGGGCCACGAGCAGTACTTC
CDR3: CASSLTTGGHEQYF

V: TRBV18
D: NA
J: TRBJ2-7
size: NA
DNA: TGTGCCAGCTCACAGACAGGAGCGGAATCCCAGCAGTACTTC
CDR3: CASSQTGAESQQYF

V: TRBV7-2
D: NA
J: TRBJ2-3
size: NA
DNA: TGTGCCAGCAGCTTAGGTCTCCGGGCGGGAGATACGCAGTATTTT
CDR3: CASSLGLRAGDTQYF

V: TRBV7-9
D: NA
J: TRBJ1-1
size: NA
DNA: TGTGCCAGCAGCCATTACAGTAACACTGAAGCTTTCTTT
CDR3: CASSHYSNTEAFF

V: TRBV7-9
D: TRBD1
J: TRBJ2-2
size: NA
DNA: TGTGCCAGCAGCTCACACAGGGGTTCCGGGGAGCTGTTTTTT
CDR3: CASSSHRGSGELFF

V: TRBV30
D: NA
J: TRBJ1-6
size: NA
DNA: TGTGCCTGGAGTGTCAACCGGGCCCACGGTCGGGGACCCCTCCACTTT
CDR3: CAWSVNRAHGRGPLHF

V: TRBV28
D: NA
J: TRBJ2-1
size: NA
DNA: TGTGCCAGCAGTTTCGGAGGGACTCCCTACAATGAGCAGTTCTTC
CDR3: CASSFGGTPYNEQFF

V: TRBV19
D: TRBD2
J: TRBJ2-1
size: NA
DNA: TGTGCCAGTAGCACTAGCGGGAGGGCCGGGGAGCAGTTCTTC
CDR3: CASSTSGRAGEQFF

V: TRBV28
D: TRBD2
J: TRBJ2-7
size: NA
DNA: TGTGCCAGCAGTCCCGGGGGACTAGCGGACGAGCAGTACTTC
CDR3: CASSPGGLADEQYF

V: TRBV19
D: TRBD2
J: TRBJ2-4
size: NA
DNA: TGTGCCAGTAGCGACCGGGGGGTAGCCAAAAACATTCAGTACTTC
CDR3: CASSDRGVAKNIQYF

V: TRBV21-1
D: NA
J: TRBJ1-2
size: NA
DNA: TGTGCCAGCAACGCCGGGACACCCCGATATGGCTACACCTTC
CDR3: CASNAGTPRYGYTF

V: TRBV6-1
D: NA
J: TRBJ2-3
size: NA
DNA: TGTGCCAGCAGTGAGAGGGGATGGGGCACAGATACGCAGTATTTT
CDR3: CASSERGWGTDTQYF

V: TRBV11-2
D: NA
J: TRBJ2-6
size: NA
DNA: TGTGCCAGCAGCCCCAGGAGCTCTGGGGCCAACGTCCTGACTTTC
CDR3: CASSPRSSGANVLTF

V: TRBV28
D: NA
J: TRBJ1-1
size: NA
DNA: TGTGCCAGCAGCCGGGGCGGGTCAAGGCTAGGGGGAAACACTGAAGCTTTCTTT
CDR3: CASSRGGSRLGGNTEAFF

V: TRBV18
D: NA
J: TRBJ2-2
size: NA
DNA: TGTGCCAGCTCACCAAGAGGCTCATCGAACACCGGGGAGCTGTTTTTT
CDR3: CASSPRGSSNTGELFF

V: TRBV28
D: TRBD1
J: TRBJ1-4
size: NA
DNA: TGTGCCACCTTGGGACAGGGGGCAGGCACTAATGAAAAACTGTTTTTT
CDR3: CATLGQGAGTNEKLFF

V: TRBV6-1
D: TRBD1
J: TRBJ2-7
size: NA
DNA: TGTGCCAGCAGATGGACAGGGATGGCCTACGAGCAGTACTTC
CDR3: CASRWTGMAYEQYF